This TCR beta chain was captured by sequencing in a study of blood T cell repertoires in COVID-19. Study-wide background: COVID-19 samples from acute and convalescent phases originated in the United States, Italy and Spain. T cells, B-cell-depleted T cells, or PBMCs supplied cDNA or gDNA.

J was trimmed by 4 bases and V by 5 bases; bases with no gene match: 5. Germline CDR1 reads PRHDT; CDR2 reads FYEKMQ (reference sequence). The CDR3 spans 14 residues. Study processing details: Nucleated cell number was recorded as an estimate derived from reference gene primer amplification. The repertoire was sequenced with immunoSEQ multiplex PCR; TCRdb's copy has only in-frame clones and lacks some. V, J and clone size are taken as reported in that table, and D and trimming were inferred from the DNA itself. The sample has roughly 100,000 clones, 88% seen once. This clonotype was sampled from a human donor in a cohort sampled during active COVID-19. Input material: peripheral blood. The chain carries TRBV13 and TRBJ2-1; 7 bases align to TRBD2. CDR3 nucleotide sequence: TGTGCCAGCAGCAGAGAGCGGGGATACAATGAGCAGTTCTTC. Translated, it gives CASSRERGYNEQFF.